One T cell receptor beta chain is described in this entry. Its antigen is not identified. Per germline, CDR1 SGHRS and CDR2 YFSETQ. The CDR3 is made up of 18 amino acids. The V end lost 0 bases, the J end lost 3 bases, and 20 bases lay between the germline ends. The data belong to a study of PD-L1 blockade in urothelial cancer. Across the study: Each participant's history included 0 to 3 prior chemotherapy regimens. Study observations and caveats: Stronger expansion of tumor-associated clones in blood at 3 weeks distinguished durable-benefit patients.

Using immunoSEQ multiplex PCR, the repertoire was profiled, and TCRdb retains in-frame clones only, with some absent. The sample shows about 37,000 clones, over 65% of them seen only once. Patients were living with locally advanced or metastatic urothelial carcinoma. The receptor was derived from a man in his sixties with urothelial cancer. The V call is TRBV5-1, the J call TRBJ2-3; D may be TRBD1 (7 bases). This specimen was PBMCs, taken around atezolizumab (anti-PD-L1) treatment. The CDR3 DNA reads TGCGCCAGCAGCTTGGTTATAGGGGGCGCGGGAACGACAGATACGCAGTATTTT. Translated, it gives CASSLVIGGAGTTDTQYF.